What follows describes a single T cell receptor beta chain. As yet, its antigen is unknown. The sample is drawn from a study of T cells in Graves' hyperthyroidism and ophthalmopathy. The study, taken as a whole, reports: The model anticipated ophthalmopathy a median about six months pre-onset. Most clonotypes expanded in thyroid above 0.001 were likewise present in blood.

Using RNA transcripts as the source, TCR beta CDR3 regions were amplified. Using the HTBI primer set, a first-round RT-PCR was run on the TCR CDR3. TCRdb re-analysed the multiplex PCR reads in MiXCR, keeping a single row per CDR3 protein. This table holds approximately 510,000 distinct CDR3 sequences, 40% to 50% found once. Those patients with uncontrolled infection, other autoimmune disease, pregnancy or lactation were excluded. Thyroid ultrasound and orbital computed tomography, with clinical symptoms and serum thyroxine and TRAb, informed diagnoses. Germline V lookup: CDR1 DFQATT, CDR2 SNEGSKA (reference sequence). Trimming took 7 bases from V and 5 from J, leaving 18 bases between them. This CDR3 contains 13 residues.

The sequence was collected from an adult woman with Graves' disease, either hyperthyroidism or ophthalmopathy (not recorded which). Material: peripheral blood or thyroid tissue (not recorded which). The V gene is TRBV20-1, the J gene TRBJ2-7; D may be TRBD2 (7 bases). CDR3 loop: CSGEGGVRDEQYF. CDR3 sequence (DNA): TGCAGTGGAGAGGGGGGGGTAAGGGACGAGCAGTACTTC.